This T cell receptor (beta chain) came from a study of shared clonotypes between healthy human individuals. General study results and limits: Naive CD4 clonotype sharing across a handful of donors was around 5%.

The protocol was immunoSEQ multiplex PCR, while the TCRdb copy is restricted to in-frame clones and leaves out a portion. The sample records about 2.2 million clones, about 93% being singletons. V lost 3 bases and J lost 4; bases outside the gene matches: 6. In germline, CDR1 is SGHAT, CDR2 FQNNGV. The length of the CDR3 is 15 residues. Terminally differentiated effector memory CD45RA+ cells were left out of the naive CD8 fraction, which was CD45RO-negative and positively selected for CCR7. As for this clone: Its specificity is not known.

This receptor was identified in a man younger than 35 in good health. Some clones in this sample may be carry-over from other donors' samples. Sequencing was done on a sample of naive CD8+ T cells from PBMCs. The chain joins TRBV11-2 to TRBJ1-2, with TRBD1 matching over 9 bases. CDR3 DNA sequence: TGTGCCAGCAGCTTTCAGACAGGGGGACTCTATGGCTACACCTTC. Amino acids: CASSFQTGGLYGYTF.